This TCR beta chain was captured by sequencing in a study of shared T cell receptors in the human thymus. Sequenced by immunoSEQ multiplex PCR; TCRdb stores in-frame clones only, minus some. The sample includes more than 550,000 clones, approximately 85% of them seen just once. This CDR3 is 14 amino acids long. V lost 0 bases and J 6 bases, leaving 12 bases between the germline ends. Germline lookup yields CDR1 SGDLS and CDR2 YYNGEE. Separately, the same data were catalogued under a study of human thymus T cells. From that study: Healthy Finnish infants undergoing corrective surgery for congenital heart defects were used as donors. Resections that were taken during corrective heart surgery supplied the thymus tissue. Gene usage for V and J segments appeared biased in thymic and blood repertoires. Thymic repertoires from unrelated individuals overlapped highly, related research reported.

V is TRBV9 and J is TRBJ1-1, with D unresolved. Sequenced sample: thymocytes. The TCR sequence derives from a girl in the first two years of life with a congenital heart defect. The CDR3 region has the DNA TGTGCCAGCAGCGTAGACCTCAGGTCTCCTGAAGCTTTCTTT. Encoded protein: CASSVDLRSPEAFF. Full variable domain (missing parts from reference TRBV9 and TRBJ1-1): DSGVTQTPKHLITATGQRVTLRCSPRSGDLSVYWYQQSLDQGLQFLIQYYNGEERAKGNILERFSAQQFPDLHSELNLSSLELGDSALYFCASSVDLRSPEAFFGQGTRLTVV.